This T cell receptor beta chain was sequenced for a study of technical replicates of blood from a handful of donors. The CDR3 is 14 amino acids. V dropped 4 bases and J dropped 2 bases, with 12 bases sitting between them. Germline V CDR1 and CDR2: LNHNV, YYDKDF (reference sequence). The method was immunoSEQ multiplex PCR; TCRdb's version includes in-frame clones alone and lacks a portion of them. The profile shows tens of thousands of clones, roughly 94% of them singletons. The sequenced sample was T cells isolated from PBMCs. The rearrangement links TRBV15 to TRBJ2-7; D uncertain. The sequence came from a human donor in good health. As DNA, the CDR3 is TGTGCCACCAGCATTGGTCAGGCCCCCTACGAGCAGTACTTC. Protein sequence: CATSIGQAPYEQYF.